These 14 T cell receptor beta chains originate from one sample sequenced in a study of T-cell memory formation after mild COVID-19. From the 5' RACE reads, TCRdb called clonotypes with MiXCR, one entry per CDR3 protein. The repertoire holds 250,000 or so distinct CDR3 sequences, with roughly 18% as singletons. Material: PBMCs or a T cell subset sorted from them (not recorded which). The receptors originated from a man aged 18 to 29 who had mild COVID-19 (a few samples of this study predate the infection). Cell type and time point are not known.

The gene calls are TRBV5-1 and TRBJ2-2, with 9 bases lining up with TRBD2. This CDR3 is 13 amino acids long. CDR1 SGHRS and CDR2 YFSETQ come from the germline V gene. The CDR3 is CAERGADTGELFF. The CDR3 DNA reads TGCGCAGAGCGGGGGGCGGACACCGGGGAGCTGTTTTTT.

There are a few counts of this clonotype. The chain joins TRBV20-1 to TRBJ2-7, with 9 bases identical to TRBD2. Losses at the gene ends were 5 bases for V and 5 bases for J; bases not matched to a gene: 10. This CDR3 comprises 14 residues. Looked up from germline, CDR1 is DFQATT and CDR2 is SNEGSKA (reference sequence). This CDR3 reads CSALNQGLAHEQYF. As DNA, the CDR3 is TGCAGTGCTCTCAACCAGGGACTAGCCCACGAGCAGTACTTC.

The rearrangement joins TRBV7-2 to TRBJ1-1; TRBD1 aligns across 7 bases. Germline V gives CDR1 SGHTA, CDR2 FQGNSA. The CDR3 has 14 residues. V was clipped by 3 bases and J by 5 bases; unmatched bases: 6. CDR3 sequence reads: CASSFVGQETEAFF. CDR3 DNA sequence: TGTGCCAGCAGCTTCGTAGGACAGGAAACTGAAGCTTTCTTT.

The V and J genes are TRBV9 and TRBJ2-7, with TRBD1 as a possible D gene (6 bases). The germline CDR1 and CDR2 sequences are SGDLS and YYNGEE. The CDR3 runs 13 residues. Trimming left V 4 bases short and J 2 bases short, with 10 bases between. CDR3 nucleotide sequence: TGTGCCAGCAGCCGGCAGGGGACCTACGAGCAGTACGTC. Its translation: CASSRQGTYEQYV.

CDR3 loop: CASTRTGKNYGYTF. In DNA, the CDR3 is TGTGCCAGCACCCGGACAGGGAAGAACTATGGCTACACCTTC. This rearrangement joins TRBV6-2 or TRBV6-3 to TRBJ1-2; 8 positions match TRBD1. Unmatched junction bases numbered 6, after V lost 7 bases and J lost 2 bases. The CDR3 covers 14 residues. Germline values: CDR1 MNHEY, CDR2 SVGEGT.

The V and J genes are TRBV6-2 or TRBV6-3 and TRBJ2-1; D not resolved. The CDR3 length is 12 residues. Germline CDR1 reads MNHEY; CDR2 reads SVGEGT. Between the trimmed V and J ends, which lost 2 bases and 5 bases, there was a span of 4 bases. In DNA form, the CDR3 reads TGTGCCAGCAGTTACGCCCACAATGAGCAGTTCTTC. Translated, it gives CASSYAHNEQFF.

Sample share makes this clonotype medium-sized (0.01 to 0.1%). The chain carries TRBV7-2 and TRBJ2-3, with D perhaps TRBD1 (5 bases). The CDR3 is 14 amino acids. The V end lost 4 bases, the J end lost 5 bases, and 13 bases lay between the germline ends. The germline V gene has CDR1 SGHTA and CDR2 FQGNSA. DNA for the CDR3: TGTGCCAGCAGCTCGACCAGGGTCGGAGATACGCAGTATTTT. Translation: CASSSTRVGDTQYF.

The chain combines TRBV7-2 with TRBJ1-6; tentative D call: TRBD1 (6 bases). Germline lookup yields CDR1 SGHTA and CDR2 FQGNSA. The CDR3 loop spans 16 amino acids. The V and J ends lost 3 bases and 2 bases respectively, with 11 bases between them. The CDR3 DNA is TGTGCCAGCAGCTTGAGACAGGTTACCTATAATTCACCCCTCCACTTT. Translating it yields CASSLRQVTYNSPLHF.

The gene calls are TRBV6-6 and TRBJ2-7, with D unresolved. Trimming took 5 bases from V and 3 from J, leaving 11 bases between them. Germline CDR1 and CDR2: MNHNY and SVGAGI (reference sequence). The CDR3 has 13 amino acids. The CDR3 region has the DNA TGTGCCAGCAGTCACGGACCGGACTACGAGCAGTACGTC. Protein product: CASSHGPDYEQYV.

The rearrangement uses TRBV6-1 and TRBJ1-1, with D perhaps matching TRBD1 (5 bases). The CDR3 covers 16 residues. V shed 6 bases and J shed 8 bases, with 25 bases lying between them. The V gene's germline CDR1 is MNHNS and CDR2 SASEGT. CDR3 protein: CASSDRLWPGRQEAFF. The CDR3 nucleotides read TGTGCCAGCAGCGACCGCTTGTGGCCGGGACGGCAAGAAGCTTTCTTT.

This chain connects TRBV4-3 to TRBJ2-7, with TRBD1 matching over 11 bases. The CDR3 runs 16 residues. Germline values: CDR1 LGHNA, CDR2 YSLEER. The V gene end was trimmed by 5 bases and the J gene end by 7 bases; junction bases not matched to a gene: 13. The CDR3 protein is CASSGVLGQGAWEQYF. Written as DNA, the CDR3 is TGCGCCAGCAGCGGAGTACTCGGACAGGGGGCGTGGGAGCAGTACTTC.

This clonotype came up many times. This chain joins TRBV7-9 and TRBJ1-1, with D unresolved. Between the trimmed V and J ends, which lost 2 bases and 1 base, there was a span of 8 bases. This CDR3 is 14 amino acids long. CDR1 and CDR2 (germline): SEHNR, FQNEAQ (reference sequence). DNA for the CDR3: TGTGCCAGCAGCTTAACAGACAAGAACACTGAAGCTTTCTTT. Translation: CASSLTDKNTEAFF. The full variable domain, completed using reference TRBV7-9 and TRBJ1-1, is DTGVSQNPRHKITKRGQNVTFRCDPISEHNRLYWYRQTLGQGPEFLTYFQNEAQLEKSRLLSDRFSAERPKGSFSTLEIQRTEQGDSAMYLCASSLTDKNTEAFFGQGTRLTVV.

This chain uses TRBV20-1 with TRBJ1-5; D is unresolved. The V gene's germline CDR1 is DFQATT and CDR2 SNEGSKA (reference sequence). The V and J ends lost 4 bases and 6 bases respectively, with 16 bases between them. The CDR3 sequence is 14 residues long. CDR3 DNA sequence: TGCAGTGCTACGGTGGGAAACGGGCGTCAGCCCCAGCATTTT. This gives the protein CSATVGNGRQPQHF.

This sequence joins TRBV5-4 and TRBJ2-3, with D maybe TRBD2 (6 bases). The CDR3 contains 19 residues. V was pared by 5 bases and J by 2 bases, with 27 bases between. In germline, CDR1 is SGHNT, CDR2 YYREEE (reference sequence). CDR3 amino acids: CASSLLVGPPAGFTDTQYF. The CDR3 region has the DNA TGTGCCAGCAGTCTCCTGGTTGGCCCTCCGGCGGGGTTCACAGATACGCAGTATTTT.